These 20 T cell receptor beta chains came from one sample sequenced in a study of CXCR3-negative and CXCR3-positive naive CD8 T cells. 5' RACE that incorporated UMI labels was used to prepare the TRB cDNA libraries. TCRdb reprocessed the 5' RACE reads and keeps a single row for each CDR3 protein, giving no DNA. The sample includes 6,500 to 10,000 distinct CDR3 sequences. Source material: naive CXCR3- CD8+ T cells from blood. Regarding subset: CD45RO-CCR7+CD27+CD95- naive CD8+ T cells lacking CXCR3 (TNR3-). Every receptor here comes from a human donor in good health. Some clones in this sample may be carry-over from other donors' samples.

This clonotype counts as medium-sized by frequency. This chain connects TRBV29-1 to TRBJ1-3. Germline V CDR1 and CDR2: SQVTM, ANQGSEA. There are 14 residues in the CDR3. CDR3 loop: CSASGGRSGNTIYF.

CDR3 protein: CSVEDGSNQPQHF. The V and J genes are TRBV29-1 and TRBJ1-5. In germline, CDR1 is SQVTM, CDR2 ANQGSEA. The CDR3 consists of 13 residues.

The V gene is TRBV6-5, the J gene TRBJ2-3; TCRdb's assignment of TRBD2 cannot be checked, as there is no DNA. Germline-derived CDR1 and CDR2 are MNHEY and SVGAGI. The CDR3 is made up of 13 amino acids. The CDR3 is CASSTSGPDTQYF.

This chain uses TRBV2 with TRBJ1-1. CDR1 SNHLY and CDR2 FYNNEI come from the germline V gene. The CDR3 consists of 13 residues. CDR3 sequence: CASSEIANTEAFF. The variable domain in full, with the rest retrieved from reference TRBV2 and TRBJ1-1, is EPEVTQTPSHQVTQMGQEVILRCVPISNHLYFYWYRQILGQKVEFLVSFYNNEISEKSEIFDDQFSVERPDGSNFTLKIRSTKLEDSAMYFCASSEIANTEAFFGQGTRLTVV.

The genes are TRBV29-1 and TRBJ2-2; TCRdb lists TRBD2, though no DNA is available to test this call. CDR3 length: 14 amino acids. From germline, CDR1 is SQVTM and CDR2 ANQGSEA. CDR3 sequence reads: CSVERLVGSGELFF.

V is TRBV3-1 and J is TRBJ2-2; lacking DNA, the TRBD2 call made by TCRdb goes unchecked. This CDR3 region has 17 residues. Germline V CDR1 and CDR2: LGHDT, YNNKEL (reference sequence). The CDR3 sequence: CASSLKGTSGGTGELFF.

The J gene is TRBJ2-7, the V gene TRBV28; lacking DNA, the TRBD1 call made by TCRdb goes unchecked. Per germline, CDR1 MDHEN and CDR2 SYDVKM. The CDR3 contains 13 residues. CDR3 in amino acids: CASIPTGGYEQYF.

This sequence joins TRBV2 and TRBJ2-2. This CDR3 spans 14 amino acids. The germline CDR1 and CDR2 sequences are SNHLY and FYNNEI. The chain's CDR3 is CASRDKSNTGELFF.

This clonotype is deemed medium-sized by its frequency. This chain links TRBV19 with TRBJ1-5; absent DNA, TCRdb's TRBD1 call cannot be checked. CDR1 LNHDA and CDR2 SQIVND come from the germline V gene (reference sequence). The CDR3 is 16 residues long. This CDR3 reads CASSIGLYGVDQPQHF.

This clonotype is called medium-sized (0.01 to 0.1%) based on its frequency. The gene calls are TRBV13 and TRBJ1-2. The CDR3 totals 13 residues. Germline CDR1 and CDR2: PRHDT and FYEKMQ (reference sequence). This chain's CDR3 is CASSFSLEGGYTF.

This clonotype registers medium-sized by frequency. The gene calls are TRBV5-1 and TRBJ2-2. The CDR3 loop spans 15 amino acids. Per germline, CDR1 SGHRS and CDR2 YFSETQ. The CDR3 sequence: CASSPPREWTGELFF.

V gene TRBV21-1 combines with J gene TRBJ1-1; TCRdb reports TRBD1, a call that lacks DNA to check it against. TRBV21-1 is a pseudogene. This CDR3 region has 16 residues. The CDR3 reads CASSKGDREFNTEAFF.

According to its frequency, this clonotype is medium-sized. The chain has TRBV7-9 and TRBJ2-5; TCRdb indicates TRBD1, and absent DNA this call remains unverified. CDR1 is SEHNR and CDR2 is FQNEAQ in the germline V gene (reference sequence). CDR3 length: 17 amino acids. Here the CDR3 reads CASSLMPRDRGAETQYF.

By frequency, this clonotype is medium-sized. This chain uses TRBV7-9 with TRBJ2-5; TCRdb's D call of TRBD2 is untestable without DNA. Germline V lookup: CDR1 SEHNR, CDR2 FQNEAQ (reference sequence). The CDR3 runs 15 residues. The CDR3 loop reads CASSGTSGIQETQYF.

The CDR3 sequence: CASSLAYGGLNTEAFF. V and J are TRBV7-8 and TRBJ1-1; TCRdb calls TRBD1, which cannot be checked without DNA. This CDR3 has 16 amino acids. Germline-derived CDR1 and CDR2 are SGHVS and FQNEAQ.

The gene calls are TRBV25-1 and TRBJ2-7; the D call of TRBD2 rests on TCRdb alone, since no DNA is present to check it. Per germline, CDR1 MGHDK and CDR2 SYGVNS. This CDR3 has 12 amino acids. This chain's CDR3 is CASSFQEGEQYF.

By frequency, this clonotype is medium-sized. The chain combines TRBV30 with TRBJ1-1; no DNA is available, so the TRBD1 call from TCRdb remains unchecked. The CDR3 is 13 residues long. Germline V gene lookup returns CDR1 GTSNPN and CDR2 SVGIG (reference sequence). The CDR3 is CAWSVGTPTEAFF.

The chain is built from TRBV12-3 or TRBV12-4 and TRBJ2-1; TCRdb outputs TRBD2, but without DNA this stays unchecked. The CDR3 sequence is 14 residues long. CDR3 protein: CASSLRLAGEEQFF.

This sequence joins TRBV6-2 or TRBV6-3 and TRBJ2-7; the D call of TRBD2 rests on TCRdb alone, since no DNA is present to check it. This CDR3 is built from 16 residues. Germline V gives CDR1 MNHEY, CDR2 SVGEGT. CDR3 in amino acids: CASSPWTSGSSSEQYF.

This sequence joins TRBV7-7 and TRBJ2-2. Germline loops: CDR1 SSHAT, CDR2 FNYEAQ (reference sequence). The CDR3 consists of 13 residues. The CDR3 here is CASSRPNTGELFF.